What follows is one T cell receptor beta chain and its context. With V trimmed by 2 bases and J by 1 base, 7 bases remained unmatched. This CDR3 is built from 17 residues. Looked up from germline, CDR1 is SGHRS and CDR2 is YFSETQ. The data were obtained in a study of blood T cell repertoires in COVID-19. Clones were sequenced by immunoSEQ multiplex PCR, and TCRdb holds only the in-frame ones, with some missing. The data hold roughly 200,000 clones, with 70% to 90% observed a single time. The rearrangement links TRBV5-1 to TRBJ2-7; TRBD2 agrees at 12 bases. The sequencing sample was made of peripheral blood. This TCR came from a man in his 60s with acute or convalescent COVID-19. The CDR3 reads CASSFGLAGNRSYEQYF. CDR3 DNA sequence: TGCGCCAGCAGCTTCGGACTAGCGGGGAATCGGTCCTACGAGCAGTACTTC.